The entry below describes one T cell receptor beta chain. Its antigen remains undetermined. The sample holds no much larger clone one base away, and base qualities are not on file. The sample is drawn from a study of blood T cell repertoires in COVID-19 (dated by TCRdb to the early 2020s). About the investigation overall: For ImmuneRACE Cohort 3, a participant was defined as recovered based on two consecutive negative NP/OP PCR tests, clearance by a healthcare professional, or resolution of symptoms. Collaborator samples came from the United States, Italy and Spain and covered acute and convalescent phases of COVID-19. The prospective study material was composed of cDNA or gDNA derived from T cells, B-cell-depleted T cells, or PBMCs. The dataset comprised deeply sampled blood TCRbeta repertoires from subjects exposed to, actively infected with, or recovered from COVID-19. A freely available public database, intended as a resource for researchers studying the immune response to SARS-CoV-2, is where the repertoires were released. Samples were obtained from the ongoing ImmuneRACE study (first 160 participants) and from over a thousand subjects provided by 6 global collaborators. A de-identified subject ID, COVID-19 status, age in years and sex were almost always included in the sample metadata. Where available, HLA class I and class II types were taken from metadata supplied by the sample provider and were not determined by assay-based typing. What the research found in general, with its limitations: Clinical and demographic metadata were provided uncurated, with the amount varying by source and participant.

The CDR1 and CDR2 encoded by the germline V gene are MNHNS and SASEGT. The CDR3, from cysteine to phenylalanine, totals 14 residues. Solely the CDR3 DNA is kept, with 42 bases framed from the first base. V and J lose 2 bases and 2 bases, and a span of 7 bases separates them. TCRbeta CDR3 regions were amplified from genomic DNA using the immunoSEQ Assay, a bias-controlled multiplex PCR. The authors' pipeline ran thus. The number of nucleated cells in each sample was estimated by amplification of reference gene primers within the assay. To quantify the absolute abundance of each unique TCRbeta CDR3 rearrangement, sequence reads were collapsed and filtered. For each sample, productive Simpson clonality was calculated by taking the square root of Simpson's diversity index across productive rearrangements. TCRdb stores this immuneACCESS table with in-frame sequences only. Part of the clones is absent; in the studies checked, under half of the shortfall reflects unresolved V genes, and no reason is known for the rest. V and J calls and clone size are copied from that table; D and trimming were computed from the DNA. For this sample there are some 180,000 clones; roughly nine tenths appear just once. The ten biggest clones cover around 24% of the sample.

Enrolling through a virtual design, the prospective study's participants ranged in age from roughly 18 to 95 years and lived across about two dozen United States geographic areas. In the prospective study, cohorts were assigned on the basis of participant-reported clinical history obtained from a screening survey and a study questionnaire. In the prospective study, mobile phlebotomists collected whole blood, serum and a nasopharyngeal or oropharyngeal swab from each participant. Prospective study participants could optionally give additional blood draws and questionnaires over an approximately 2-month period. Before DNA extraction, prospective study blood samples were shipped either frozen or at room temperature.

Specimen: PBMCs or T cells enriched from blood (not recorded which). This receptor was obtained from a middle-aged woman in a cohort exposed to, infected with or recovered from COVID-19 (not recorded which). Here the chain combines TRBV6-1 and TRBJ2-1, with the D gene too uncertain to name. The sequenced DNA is TGTGCCAGCAGTGAAATCGGAGCCTACAATGAGCAGTTCTTC. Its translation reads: CASSEIGAYNEQFF.